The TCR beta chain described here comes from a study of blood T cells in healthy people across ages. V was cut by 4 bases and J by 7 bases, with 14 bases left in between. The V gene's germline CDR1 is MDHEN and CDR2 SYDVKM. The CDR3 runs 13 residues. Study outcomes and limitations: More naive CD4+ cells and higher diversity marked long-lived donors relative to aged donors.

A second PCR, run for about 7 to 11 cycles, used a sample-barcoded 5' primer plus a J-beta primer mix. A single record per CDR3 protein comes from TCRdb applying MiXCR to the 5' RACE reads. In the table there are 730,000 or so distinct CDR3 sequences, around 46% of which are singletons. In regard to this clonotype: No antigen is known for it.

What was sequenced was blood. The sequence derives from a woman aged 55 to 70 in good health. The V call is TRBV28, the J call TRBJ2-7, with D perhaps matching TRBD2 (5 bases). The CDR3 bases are TGTGCCAGCAGTTGCCACAGCTCGGGGGAGCAGTACTTC. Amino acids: CASSCHSSGEQYF. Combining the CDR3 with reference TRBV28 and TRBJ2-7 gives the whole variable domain DVKVTQSSRYLVKRTGEKVFLECVQDMDHENMFWYRQDPGLGLRLIYFSYDVKMKEKGDIPEGYSVSREKKERFSLILESASTNQTSMYLCASSCHSSGEQYFGPGTRLTVT.